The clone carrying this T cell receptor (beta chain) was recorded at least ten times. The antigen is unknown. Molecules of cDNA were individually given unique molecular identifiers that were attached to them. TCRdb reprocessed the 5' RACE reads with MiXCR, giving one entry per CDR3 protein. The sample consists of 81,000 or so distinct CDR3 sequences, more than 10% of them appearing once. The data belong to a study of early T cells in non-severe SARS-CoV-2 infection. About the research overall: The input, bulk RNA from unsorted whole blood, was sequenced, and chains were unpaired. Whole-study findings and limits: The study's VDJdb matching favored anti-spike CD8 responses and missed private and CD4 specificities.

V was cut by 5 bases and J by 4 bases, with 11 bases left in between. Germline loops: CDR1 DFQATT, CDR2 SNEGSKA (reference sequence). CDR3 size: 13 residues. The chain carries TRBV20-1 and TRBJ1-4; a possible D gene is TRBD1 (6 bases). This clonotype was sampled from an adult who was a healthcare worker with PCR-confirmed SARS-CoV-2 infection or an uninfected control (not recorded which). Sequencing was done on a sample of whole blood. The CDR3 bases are TGCAGTGCTCTGACAGGTTATAATGAAAAACTGTTTTTT. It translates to CSALTGYNEKLFF.